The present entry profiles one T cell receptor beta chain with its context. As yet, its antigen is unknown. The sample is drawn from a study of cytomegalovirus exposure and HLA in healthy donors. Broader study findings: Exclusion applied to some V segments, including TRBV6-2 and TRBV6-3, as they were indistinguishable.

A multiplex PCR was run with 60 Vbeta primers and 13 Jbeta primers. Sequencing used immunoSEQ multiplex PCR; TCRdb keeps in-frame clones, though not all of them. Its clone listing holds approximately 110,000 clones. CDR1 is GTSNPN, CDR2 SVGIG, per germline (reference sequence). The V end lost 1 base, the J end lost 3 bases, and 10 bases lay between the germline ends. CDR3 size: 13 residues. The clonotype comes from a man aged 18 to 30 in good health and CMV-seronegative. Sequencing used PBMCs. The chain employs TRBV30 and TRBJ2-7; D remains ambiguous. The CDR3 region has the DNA TGTGCCTGGAGTGCGACACTGATCTACGAGCAGTACTTC. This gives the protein CAWSATLIYEQYF.